The 2 T cell receptor beta chains reported below all come from one sample, sequenced in a study of blood T cells in healthy people across ages. Combining a sample-barcoded 5' primer with a J-beta primer mix, a second PCR ran for roughly 7 to 12 cycles. In TCRdb, the 5' RACE reads were re-called with MiXCR into one record per CDR3 protein. The data hold 1.5 million to 1.9 million distinct CDR3 sequences, with under 55% observed a single time. The source material was blood. The receptors derive from a woman aged 18-30 years in good health.

The CDR3 is CSASLEWGNYGYTF. In DNA, the CDR3 is TGCAGTGCTAGCTTGGAGTGGGGTAACTATGGCTACACCTTC. The chain employs TRBV20-1 and TRBJ1-2; D not resolved. The CDR3 spans 14 residues. CDR1 and CDR2 from the germline V gene are DFQATT and SNEGSKA (reference sequence). V was shortened by 3 bases and J by 1 base, with 12 bases between the two germline ends.

DNA for the CDR3: TGCGCCAGCAGCTTGAGGGGGGAGAACGACGAGCAGTACTTC. It encodes CASSLRGENDEQYF. The J gene is TRBJ2-7, the V gene TRBV5-1; possibly TRBD1 or TRBD2 for D (6 bases each). The CDR3 extends over 14 amino acids. Germline V gives CDR1 SGHRS, CDR2 YFSETQ. V was shortened by 1 base and J by 5 bases, with 13 bases between the two germline ends.